This TCR beta chain was retrieved from a study of cytomegalovirus exposure and HLA in healthy donors. Overall study results and limits: Usually a TCR sequence was rare, but some public TCRs were found in many donors. Later work showed greater clonal expansion in HLA-associated TCR beta chains than in equally common others.

In the PCR, 60 Vbeta and 13 Jbeta primers were used. Using immunoSEQ multiplex PCR, the repertoire was profiled, and TCRdb retains in-frame clones only, with some absent. There are some 100,000 clones in the sample; 70% to 80% occur only once, and 9% to 15% lies in the top ten. The CDR3 is made up of 15 amino acids. The V and J ends lost 3 bases and 2 bases respectively, with 12 bases between them. CDR1 MNHEY and CDR2 SMNVEV come from the germline V gene (reference sequence). Comment on this clone: Its antigen is unknown.

Material for sequencing was PBMCs. This receptor was obtained from a woman in her forties in good health and CMV-seropositive. V gene TRBV27 combines with J gene TRBJ2-3, with D perhaps TRBD1 (5 bases). The CDR3 region has the DNA TGTGCCAGCAGTTTCCTTGACAGAATCACAGATACGCAGTATTTT. It translates to CASSFLDRITDTQYF.